These 27 T cell receptor beta chains share one sample of origin, sequenced in a study of blood T cell repertoires in COVID-19. Here immunoSEQ multiplex PCR was the method, and the copy in TCRdb shows in-frame clones only, minus some. The data show over 95,000 clones, with 85% to 90% seen just once and about 18% held by the top ten. Specimen: peripheral blood. The receptors come from a human donor with acute or convalescent COVID-19. The donor label of this sample is uncertain.

The chain has TRBV6-1 and TRBJ1-5; D is unclear. The V end was cut by 0 bases, the J end by 3 bases, with 9 bases between. Germline assignment: CDR1 MNHNS and CDR2 SASEGT. CDR3 length equals 15 residues. CDR3 sequence: CASSEANGFNQPQHF. CDR3 DNA: TGTGCCAGCAGTGAAGCAAACGGGTTCAATCAGCCCCAGCATTTT.

The chain links TRBV25-1 to TRBJ2-3, with a weak D call TRBD2 (6 bases). The V end was cut by 1 base, the J end by 3 bases, with 8 bases between. Germline V lookup: CDR1 MGHDK, CDR2 SYGVNS. There are 14 residues in the CDR3. This CDR3 is CASSESRGTDTQYF. The CDR3 DNA reads TGTGCCAGCAGTGAATCTCGGGGGACAGATACGCAGTATTTT.

The chain links TRBV30 to TRBJ1-6; the match to TRBD1 covers 9 bases. The ends lost 2 bases at V and 7 bases at J; junction bases unmatched: 6. The length of the CDR3 is 15 residues. The V gene's germline CDR1 is GTSNPN and CDR2 SVGIG (reference sequence). DNA of the CDR3: TGTGCCTGGAGTTCCGGACAGGGGATGAATTCACCCCTCCACTTT. As protein: CAWSSGQGMNSPLHF.

V and J are TRBV2 and TRBJ2-7, with TRBD2 identical over 10 bases. Unmatched junction bases numbered 5, after V lost 5 bases and J lost 4 bases. Per germline, CDR1 SNHLY and CDR2 FYNNEI. CDR3 length: 14 residues. CDR3 in amino acids: CASSLAGGLYEQYF. CDR3 sequence (DNA): TGTGCCAGCAGTTTAGCGGGGGGCCTATACGAGCAGTACTTC.

This clone has a single count. Here the CDR3 reads CASSPGFTDTQYF. The CDR3 DNA reads as TGTGCCAGCAGCCCCGGGTTCACAGATACGCAGTATTTT. The chain joins TRBV3-1 (or the pseudogene TRBV3-2) to TRBJ2-3; D not certain. V lost 4 bases, J lost 2 bases, and 7 bases lay in between. Germline CDR1 reads LGHDT; CDR2 reads YNNKEL (reference sequence). There are 13 residues in the CDR3.

This clone came up once. The chain has TRBV12-3 or TRBV12-4 and TRBJ2-7; D is ambiguous. The CDR3 consists of 13 residues. V lost 1 base and J 7 bases, leaving 11 bases between the germline ends. The CDR3 coding sequence is TGTGCCAGCAGTTTAGTTCCCTTCGGGGAGCAGTACTTC. Protein: CASSLVPFGEQYF.

This chain uses TRBV7-9 with TRBJ1-2; D is uncertain. Trimming removed 3 bases at V and 8 bases at J, with 16 bases between. This CDR3 has 14 amino acids. In germline, CDR1 is SEHNR, CDR2 FQNEAQ (reference sequence). CDR3 loop: CASSFQDPLWGYTF. CDR3 in DNA: TGTGCCAGCAGCTTCCAGGATCCCTTATGGGGCTACACCTTC.

The rearrangement uses TRBV7-2 and TRBJ2-1; weak D call: TRBD2 (6 bases). Per the germline V gene, CDR1 is SGHTA and CDR2 is FQGNSA. V was trimmed by 8 bases and J by 0 bases, leaving 11 bases between them. The CDR3 has 14 amino acids. CDR3: CASRGGSSYNEQFF. Here the CDR3 DNA reads TGTGCCAGCCGGGGAGGAAGCTCCTACAATGAGCAGTTCTTC.

About this clone: Other DNA sequences of this sample code for an identical CDR3. The chain has TRBV7-8 and TRBJ1-5; the D gene is possibly TRBD1 (5 bases). Germline loops: CDR1 SGHVS, CDR2 FQNEAQ. Trimming shortened V by 2 bases and J by 6 bases, and 8 bases separated the two germline ends. This CDR3 has 13 amino acids. The CDR3: CASSLLGGQPQHF. The DNA of the CDR3 is TGTGCCAGCAGCTTACTGGGGGGTCAGCCCCAGCATTTT.

The V and J genes are TRBV4-3 and TRBJ1-1; no firm D call. V lost 0 bases and J lost 1, with 6 bases in between. CDR1 LGHNA and CDR2 YSLEER come from the germline V gene. The CDR3 is 14 residues long. Here the CDR3 reads CASSQDMSNTEAFF. As DNA, the CDR3 is TGCGCCAGCAGCCAAGATATGTCGAACACTGAAGCTTTCTTT.

The genes are TRBV14 and TRBJ1-1; D ambiguous. Trimming cost V 2 bases and J 11 bases, with 15 bases left between them. CDR1 and CDR2 from the germline V gene are SGHDN and FVKESK. The CDR3 is 13 amino acids. The CDR3 nucleotides are TGTGCCAGCAGCCAATCCGGACTGCACAACGCTTTCTTT. This encodes CASSQSGLHNAFF. Variable domain in full (rest from reference TRBV14 and TRBJ1-1): EAGVTQFPSHSVIEKGQTVTLRCDPISGHDNLYWYRRVMGKEIKFLLHFVKESKQDESGMPNNRFLAERTGGTYSTLKVQPAELEDSGVYFCASSQSGLHNAFFGQGTRLTVV.

The CDR3 nucleotides are TGTGCCAGCAGCTTGAAGACCCTAGCGGGAGGCTTTAATGAGCAGTTCTTC. Its protein is CASSLKTLAGGFNEQFF. V usage is TRBV5-4 and J usage is TRBJ2-1; 11 positions match TRBD2. CDR1 and CDR2 from the germline V gene are SGHNT and YYREEE (reference sequence). CDR3 length equals 17 residues. With V trimmed by 1 base and J by 7 bases, 10 bases remained unmatched.

This rearrangement joins TRBV5-1 to TRBJ2-2; no firm D call. Per the germline V gene, CDR1 is SGHRS and CDR2 is YFSETQ. The CDR3 contains 17 residues. V was clipped by 2 bases and J by 0 bases, with 14 bases between them. The CDR3 spells CASSFSPRGANTGELFF. The CDR3, as DNA: TGCGCCAGCAGCTTCTCCCCCCGCGGCGCGAACACCGGGGAGCTGTTTTTT.

The gene calls are TRBV30 and TRBJ1-6; the match to TRBD1 covers 7 bases. The trim removed 2 bases at V and 14 bases at J, leaving 3 bases unmatched. CDR1 is GTSNPN and CDR2 is SVGIG in the germline V gene (reference sequence). CDR3 length: 11 amino acids. The CDR3 nucleotides are TGTGCCTGGAGTCTCAGGGGGTCCCTCCACTTT. Its translation: CAWSLRGSLHF.

V is TRBV6-6 and J is TRBJ2-7; 7 bases match TRBD1. Per the germline V gene, CDR1 is MNHNY and CDR2 is SVGAGI (reference sequence). Trimming cost V 5 bases and J 4 bases; bases outside gene matches: 5. This CDR3 contains 13 residues. The DNA of the CDR3 is TGTGCCAGCAGTAACCCACAGGGGTACGAGCAGTACTTC. Residues: CASSNPQGYEQYF.

This clone has more than one count but fewer than ten. The chain has TRBV4-2 and TRBJ2-2; D may be TRBD1 (6 bases). The ends were cut back, 1 base at V and 3 bases at J, with 9 bases in the middle. This CDR3 has 15 residues. Germline CDR1 is LGHNA and CDR2 is YNFKEQ. As DNA, the CDR3 is TGTGCCAGCAGCCAAGCTTCAGGGGACACCGGGGAGCTGTTTTTT. Encoded protein: CASSQASGDTGELFF.

The chain is built from TRBV28 and TRBJ2-1; 9 bases align to TRBD2. The V gene end was trimmed by 6 bases and the J gene end by 6 bases; junction bases not matched to a gene: 9. The length of the CDR3 is 15 residues. The germline gives CDR1 MDHEN, CDR2 SYDVKM. The CDR3 region is CASSVAGEASNEQFF. CDR3 sequence (DNA): TGTGCCAGCAGCGTAGCGGGAGAAGCCTCCAATGAGCAGTTCTTC.

The chain uses TRBV12-3 or TRBV12-4 and TRBJ1-5; D unresolved. This CDR3 is built from 12 residues. V was trimmed by 5 bases and J by 9 bases, leaving 11 bases between them. The CDR3 nucleotides read TGTGCCAGCAGTCTTGAAAGAGGGCCCCAGCATTTT. Translation gives CASSLERGPQHF.

This clone was seen once. This chain links TRBV27 with TRBJ1-1; TRBD1 agrees at 7 bases. CDR1 and CDR2 (germline): MNHEY, SMNVEV (reference sequence). J was trimmed by 4 bases and V by 6 bases; bases with no gene match: 8. The CDR3 extends over 14 amino acids. The CDR3 DNA is TGTGCCAGCAGCTTAACAGGGGTTAGCACTGAAGCTTTCTTT. Encoded protein: CASSLTGVSTEAFF.

The chain employs TRBV10-3 and TRBJ1-1; no clear D. With 2 bases removed from V and 0 bases from J, the gap between germline ends came to 10 bases. The CDR3 loop spans 15 amino acids. Germline assignment: CDR1 ENHRY and CDR2 SYGVKD. CDR3 sequence: CAISEVSVMNTEAFF. The CDR3 coding sequence is TGTGCCATCAGTGAGGTTTCAGTAATGAACACTGAAGCTTTCTTT.

This chain connects TRBV2 to TRBJ2-5; 11 bases align to TRBD2. Unmatched junction bases numbered 7, after V lost 6 bases and J lost 4 bases. Per germline, CDR1 SNHLY and CDR2 FYNNEI. The CDR3 spans 15 residues. The CDR3 protein is CASRDIAGGTETQYF. The CDR3 coding sequence is TGTGCCAGCAGGGACATAGCGGGAGGGACAGAGACCCAGTACTTC.

The CDR3 DNA follows: TGCGCCAGCAGCCATCAACTCTCCACTTCGGGACAGGGCGATGGCTACACCTTC. This gives the protein CASSHQLSTSGQGDGYTF. The chain joins TRBV4-1 to TRBJ1-2; 9 nucleotides agree with TRBD1. CDR3 length: 18 amino acids. V lost 3 bases to trimming and J lost 6 bases; unmatched junction nucleotides: 17. Germline values: CDR1 MGHRA, CDR2 YSYEKL.

The chain carries TRBV15 and TRBJ1-3, with a tentative D call TRBD1 (6 bases). The CDR3 consists of 14 residues. Germline values: CDR1 LNHNV, CDR2 YYDKDF (reference sequence). Trimming pared 8 bases from V and 4 bases from J, leaving 15 bases between. CDR3 amino acids: CATGQGFSGNTIYF. Here the CDR3 DNA reads TGTGCCACCGGGCAGGGGTTTTCCGGAAACACCATATATTTT.

This sequence joins TRBV19 and TRBJ1-2; 9 bases align to TRBD1. Losses at the gene ends were 9 bases for V and 5 bases for J; bases not matched to a gene: 7. Germline V gene data show CDR1 as LNHDA and CDR2 as SQIVND (reference sequence). The CDR3 sequence is 13 residues long. CDR3: CASRTGENYGYTF. CDR3 nucleotide sequence: TGTGCCAGCCGGACAGGGGAAAATTATGGCTACACCTTC.

The chain couples TRBV5-4 to TRBJ1-1; no definite D call. Germline V lookup: CDR1 SGHNT, CDR2 YYREEE (reference sequence). Trimming took off 2 bases at V and 1 base at J, with 9 bases between the two ends. The CDR3 is 14 residues long. The CDR3 reads CASSFGGPNTEAFF. The CDR3 DNA reads as TGTGCCAGCAGCTTCGGAGGGCCGAACACTGAAGCTTTCTTT.

The gene calls are TRBV7-8 and TRBJ2-7; 8 nucleotides align to TRBD2. V lost 5 bases, J lost 7 bases, and 7 bases stayed unmatched. The CDR3 is 13 amino acids. Per the germline V gene, CDR1 is SGHVS and CDR2 is FQNEAQ. The CDR3 sequence: CASSLLPGGEQYF. DNA for the CDR3: TGTGCCAGCAGCCTCCTACCGGGGGGGGAGCAGTACTTC.

The chain links TRBV5-4 to TRBJ2-5; 9 positions match TRBD1. From germline, CDR1 is SGHNT and CDR2 YYREEE (reference sequence). The CDR3 length is 16 residues. V gave up 4 bases and J gave up 3 bases; unmatched junction bases: 10. The CDR3 nucleotides read TGTGCCAGCAGCATCTGGGACAGGGTGTCAGAAGAGACCCAGTACTTC. It specifies CASSIWDRVSEETQYF.